Below are 16 T cell receptor beta chains sequenced from a single sample in a study of sequential checkpoint blockade in melanoma. The treatment was: randomized to nivolumab then ipilimumab (arm A) or the reverse (arm B). Profiled with immunoSEQ multiplex PCR; TCRdb holds only in-frame clones, not every one. The table has roughly 9,300 clones, approximately 80% seen once. The sequences come from CD8+ T cells sorted from blood (inferred from file names), collected from a patient given nivolumab and ipilimumab in sequence. These TCRs come from a human donor with melanoma.

The chain employs TRBV21-1 and TRBJ2-7; no DNA check was done on the table's D call, TRBD1. TRBV21-1 is annotated as a pseudogene. The CDR3 sequence is 19 residues long. The CDR3 nucleotides read TGTGCCAGCAGCAAAGCGCTTTATCGGTCGATAAGTAGGGGGTACGAGCAGTACTTC. As protein: CASSKALYRSISRGYEQYF.

V gene TRBV21-1 combines with J gene TRBJ1-2. TRBV21-1 has pseudogene status. The CDR3 totals 18 residues. Written as DNA, the CDR3 is TGTGCCAGCAGCAAAGAACGTTCAGAGGAATTTTACCGTGATGGCTACACCTTC. Translating it yields CASSKERSEEFYRDGYTF.

J is TRBJ1-2 and V is TRBV27; 8 positions agree with TRBD1. CDR3 length equals 17 residues. Germline values: CDR1 MNHEY, CDR2 SMNVEV (reference sequence). V was pared by 3 bases and J by 8 bases, with 17 bases of the junction left unmatched. The chain's CDR3 is CASSFGGGRGLVWGYTF. The CDR3 DNA is TGTGCCAGCAGTTTTGGGGGCGGCAGGGGGCTGGTTTGGGGCTACACCTTC.

This clone appeared a few times. The CDR3 loop reads CASSLGQGPNSPLHF. The CDR3 coding sequence is TGTGCCAGCAGCTTAGGACAGGGCCCTAATTCACCCCTCCACTTT. The J gene is TRBJ1-6, the V gene TRBV7-6; TRBD1 matches 7 bases. The CDR3 is 15 amino acids. CDR1 SGHVS and CDR2 FNYEAQ come from the germline V gene. V lost 1 base, J lost 6 bases, and 3 bases stayed unmatched.

The rearrangement joins TRBV28 to TRBJ1-6; D gene ambiguous. In germline, CDR1 is MDHEN, CDR2 SYDVKM. Trimming removed 5 bases at V and 0 bases at J, with 11 bases between. The CDR3 consists of 16 residues. The CDR3 sequence: CASSAFGSSYNSPLHF. Here the CDR3 DNA reads TGTGCCAGCAGTGCCTTCGGGAGCTCCTATAATTCACCCCTCCACTTT.

CDR3 sequence (DNA): TGTGCCAGCAAACGGACAGGGGGCGACGAGCAGTACTTC. Its translation is CASKRTGGDEQYF. The chain uses TRBV7-9 and TRBJ2-7, with 11 positions matching TRBD1. CDR1 is SEHNR, CDR2 FQNEAQ, per germline (reference sequence). The CDR3 is 13 residues long. V was clipped by 7 bases and J by 5 bases; unmatched bases: 4. Variable domain in full (rest from reference TRBV7-9 and TRBJ2-7): DTGVSQNPRHKITKRGQNVTFRCDPISEHNRLYWYRQTLGQGPEFLTYFQNEAQLEKSRLLSDRFSAERPKGSFSTLEIQRTEQGDSAMYLCASKRTGGDEQYFGPGTRLTVT.

V usage is TRBV18 and J usage is TRBJ1-2; TRBD1 aligns across 9 bases. Germline CDR1 KGHSH, CDR2 LQKENI. The J segment lost 7 bases and the V segment lost 0 bases, leaving 3 bases of the junction unmatched. The CDR3 is 14 amino acids. CDR3 nucleotides: TGTGCCAGCTCACCACCGGGACAGGGCTTTGGCTACACCTTC. The encoded protein is CASSPPGQGFGYTF.

This chain connects TRBV27 to TRBJ1-2; the D gene is possibly TRBD1 (5 bases). Trimming removed 4 bases at V and 4 bases at J, with 10 bases between. Germline V gene data show CDR1 as MNHEY and CDR2 as SMNVEV (reference sequence). CDR3 length equals 13 residues. The DNA for the CDR3 is TGTGCCAGCAGTTGGGAGGGGTCCTATGGCTACACCTTC. This gives the protein CASSWEGSYGYTF.

The CDR3 region has the DNA TGTGCCAGCAGCCTCCAGGGGGAGTTTGAAAAACTGTTTTTT. Its translation is CASSLQGEFEKLFF. V gene TRBV4-2 combines with J gene TRBJ1-4, with 7 bases fitting TRBD1. After removal of 4 bases from V and 7 bases from J, the junction contained 6 bases not matched to a gene. The CDR3 is 14 residues long. CDR1 is LGHNA and CDR2 is YNFKEQ in the germline V gene.

The genes are TRBV9 and TRBJ1-1, with 7 bases identical to TRBD1. The V and J ends lost 3 bases and 1 base, in that order; junction bases with no gene match: 3. Germline V gene data show CDR1 as SGDLS and CDR2 as YYNGEE. The CDR3 contains 14 residues. The CDR3 region is CASSDGQANTEAFF. CDR3 sequence (DNA): TGTGCCAGCAGCGACGGACAGGCGAACACTGAAGCTTTCTTT.

The chain carries TRBV27 and TRBJ2-7; maybe TRBD2 (6 bases). Trimming pared 1 base from V and 0 bases from J, leaving 13 bases between. CDR3 length: 16 residues. The V gene's germline CDR1 is MNHEY and CDR2 SMNVEV (reference sequence). CDR3 DNA sequence: TGTGCCAGCAGTTTATACGGGGGACGGGGCTCCTACGAGCAGTACTTC. Protein sequence: CASSLYGGRGSYEQYF.

This chain joins TRBV27 and TRBJ1-5, with D maybe TRBD1 (5 bases). CDR3 size: 16 residues. Germline V gene sequence: CDR1 MNHEY, CDR2 SMNVEV (reference sequence). V lost 4 bases, J lost 0 bases, and 13 bases lay in between. CDR3 region: CASSSKGRVSNQPQHF. The CDR3 region has the DNA TGTGCCAGCAGTTCTAAGGGCAGGGTTAGCAATCAGCCCCAGCATTTT.

The gene calls are TRBV6-1 and TRBJ2-2; 12 positions agree with TRBD2. Losses at the gene ends were 4 bases for V and 1 base for J; bases not matched to a gene: 7. The CDR3 contains 18 residues. Germline V gene lookup returns CDR1 MNHNS and CDR2 SASEGT. CDR3 region: CASSGSLAGGLNTGELFF. The CDR3 DNA reads TGTGCCAGCAGTGGGAGTCTAGCGGGGGGGCTGAACACCGGGGAGCTGTTTTTT.

V and J are TRBV10-1 and TRBJ1-2; 7 bases align to TRBD1. The V segment lost 4 bases and the J segment 4 bases; nucleotides outside the gene matches: 9. From germline, CDR1 is WNHNN and CDR2 SYGVQD (reference sequence). The CDR3 runs to 15 residues. The CDR3: CASSAGTDFPYGYTF. The CDR3, as DNA: TGCGCCAGCAGTGCCGGGACAGATTTCCCCTATGGCTACACCTTC.

The rearrangement joins TRBV2 to TRBJ1-1; 7 bases line up with TRBD1. Germline CDR1 SNHLY, CDR2 FYNNEI. The CDR3 has 14 amino acids. V trimming: 6 bases; J trimming: 0 bases; junction bases outside the gene matches: 4. Written as DNA, the CDR3 is TGTGCCAGCAGGGGACAGAGGATGAACACTGAAGCTTTCTTT. It translates to CASRGQRMNTEAFF.

Here the CDR3 DNA reads TGTGCCAGCAGTTACTCGCAGGATGACTATGGCTACACCTTC. Residues: CASSYSQDDYGYTF. The chain combines TRBV6-5 with TRBJ1-2; D is uncertain. V was pared by 0 bases and J by 3 bases, with 8 bases between. Germline V gene lookup returns CDR1 MNHEY and CDR2 SVGAGI. The CDR3 has 14 residues.